This T cell receptor beta chain was sequenced in a study of cytomegalovirus exposure and HLA in healthy donors. Study findings and constraints: Previous analysis showed most TCR beta V segments were productive about 87% or about 30% of the time. The authors listed 164 TCR beta chains as cytomegalovirus-associated.

The CDR3 covers 12 residues. CDR1 GTSNPN and CDR2 SVGIG come from the germline V gene (reference sequence). About this clone: Its target is not known. The junction shows a germline mismatch at one end, possibly a read error.

Vbeta (60) and Jbeta (13) primers were used in the PCR. Per the original methods: The count from a later analysis was tens of millions of unique TCR beta chains, some 11 million of them shared. Profiled with immunoSEQ multiplex PCR; TCRdb holds only in-frame clones, not every one. V, J and clone size reflect that table, while D and trimming were determined from the DNA. The sample lists fewer than 200,000 clones, over 65% occurring once. The source is a female donor in good health and CMV-seronegative. The V gene is TRBV30, the J gene TRBJ2-4, with D unclear. Sequencing was carried out using PBMCs. Written as DNA, the CDR3 is TGTGCCTGGAGTACGGCAAATAACAGTCAGTACTTC. It encodes CAWSTANNSQYF. The full variable domain, rest sourced from reference TRBV30 and TRBJ2-4, is SQTIHQWPATLVQPVGSPLSLECTVEGTSNPNLYWYRQAAGRGLQLLFYSVGIGQISSEVPQNLSASRPQDRQFILSSKKLLLSDSGFYLCAWSTANNSQYFGAGTRLSVL.